This TCR beta chain was observed in a study of spatial heterogeneity in lung cancer. On the study more broadly: Raw reads contained each unique TCR and UMI combination more than ten times on average.

This clonotype appeared many times. What it recognizes is unknown. The CDR3 is 13 amino acids. Per germline, CDR1 MNHEY and CDR2 SMNVEV (reference sequence). Trimming took off 5 bases at V and 7 bases at J, with 11 bases between the two ends. Documented time point: sample taken at primary tumor resection. TCRdb passed the 5' RACE reads through MiXCR, listing each CDR3 protein once. The sample shows about 24,000 distinct CDR3 sequences, approximately 9% of them seen only once. Study-level results: Intratumoral expanded alpha and beta TCR counts were found to track tumor mutation counts.

This specimen was lung tumor tissue, taken at surgery. This receptor was obtained from a male donor with early-stage non-small cell lung cancer. The chain employs TRBV27 and TRBJ2-2, with D perhaps TRBD1 (5 bases). CDR3 bases: TGTGCCAGCAGTGGGCAGGGCGGCGGGGAGCTGTTTTTT. Translated: CASSGQGGGELFF.